The 25 T cell receptor beta chains in this list originate from one sample, sequenced in a study of blood T cells in healthy people across ages. PCR was performed a second time for about 7 to 11 cycles using a sample-barcoded 5' primer and a J-beta primer mix. From the 5' RACE reads, TCRdb called clonotypes with MiXCR, one entry per CDR3 protein. The data hold some 760,000 distinct CDR3 sequences, with just under 25% observed a single time. These same data were also listed under a study on T cells of mothers and their children.

The specimen was blood. All receptors derive from a boy under 18 in good health.

This clonotype was found many times. The gene calls are TRBV9 and TRBJ1-1, with unresolved D. V shed 0 bases and J shed 6 bases, with 9 bases lying between them. CDR1 and CDR2 (germline): SGDLS, YYNGEE. This CDR3 contains 13 residues. CDR3 residues: CASSVVPRAEAFF. CDR3 bases: TGTGCCAGCAGCGTAGTTCCGCGCGCTGAAGCTTTCTTT.

The V and J genes are TRBV12-3 or TRBV12-4 and TRBJ1-2; D may be TRBD1 (5 bases). V gave up 6 bases and J gave up 0 bases, with 17 bases separating them. CDR3 length: 16 residues. CDR3 DNA: TGTGCCAGCAGAGAACCCGACAGTCCGTCTAACTATGGCTACACCTTC. It translates to CASREPDSPSNYGYTF.

This rearrangement joins TRBV15 to TRBJ1-5; D ambiguous. Germline V gives CDR1 LNHNV, CDR2 YYDKDF (reference sequence). CDR3 size: 13 residues. V shed 5 bases and J shed 6 bases, with 11 bases lying between them. CDR3 amino acids: CATSPSRGQPQHF. Written as DNA, the CDR3 is TGTGCCACCAGCCCGTCTCGGGGTCAGCCCCAGCATTTT.

A few counts support this clonotype. The V call is TRBV5-5, the J call TRBJ2-7; D is perhaps TRBD1 (5 bases). This CDR3 is built from 15 residues. V was shortened by 0 bases and J by 0 bases, with 10 bases between the two germline ends. CDR1 SGHKS and CDR2 YYEKEE come from the germline V gene (reference sequence). This chain's CDR3 is CASSLEGPYSYEQYF. The DNA of the CDR3 is TGTGCCAGCAGCTTGGAGGGGCCTTACTCCTACGAGCAGTACTTC.

The CDR3 loop reads CASSEMSFDNEQFF. The CDR3 DNA is TGTGCCAGCAGTGAAATGAGTTTCGACAATGAGCAGTTCTTC. The chain links TRBV2 to TRBJ2-1; D gene uncertain. V was pared by 2 bases and J by 5 bases, with 10 bases between. The CDR3 covers 14 residues. The germline CDR1 and CDR2 sequences are SNHLY and FYNNEI.

The CDR3 DNA sequence: TGTGCCAGCAGTTATGAGGGACAGGGGTACGAGCAGTACTTC. Amino acid sequence: CASSYEGQGYEQYF. This chain links TRBV6-6 with TRBJ2-5; 10 bases line up with TRBD1. The J call may be mistaken, given a closer DNA end match to TRBJ2-7. Germline V gene data show CDR1 as MNHNY and CDR2 as SVGAGI (reference sequence). The CDR3 sequence is 14 residues long.

This chain links TRBV29-1 with TRBJ2-6; D gene unclear. In germline, CDR1 is SQVTM, CDR2 ANQGSEA. The CDR3 runs to 18 residues. Trimming left V 4 bases short and J 1 base short, with 20 bases between. DNA for the CDR3: TGCAGCGTTGCCGGAGACCCTCCGCAAAGTTCTGGGGCCAACGTCCTGACTTTC. Encoded protein: CSVAGDPPQSSGANVLTF.

This clonotype was found a few times. CDR3 sequence: CASSPATDNQPQHF. As DNA, the CDR3 is TGTGCCAGCTCACCGGCGACTGACAATCAGCCCCAGCATTTT. The V and J genes are TRBV18 and TRBJ1-5; D is undetermined. Germline V CDR1 and CDR2: KGHSH, LQKENI. V was trimmed by 3 bases and J by 3 bases, leaving 9 bases between them. This CDR3 is 14 amino acids long.

This chain uses TRBV29-1 with TRBJ2-3, with 16 nucleotides matching TRBD2. Trimming cost V 3 bases and J 5 bases; bases outside gene matches: 2. This CDR3 comprises 15 residues. CDR1 is SQVTM and CDR2 is ANQGSEA in the germline V gene. The CDR3 DNA follows: TGCAGCGTTGATGGGACTAGCGGGAGGGGAGATACGCAGTATTTT. Translation: CSVDGTSGRGDTQYF.

This sequence joins TRBV7-3 and TRBJ2-5; possible D gene TRBD2, 6 bases. The DNA matches TRBJ2-7 better at its end, which makes the J call doubtful. In germline, CDR1 is SGHTA, CDR2 FQGTGA. The CDR3 totals 13 residues. CDR3 residues: CASSLIGGNEQYF. CDR3 nucleotides: TGTGCCAGCAGCTTAATAGGAGGGAACGAGCAGTACTTC.

The CDR3 protein is CASSSSLRNTEAFF. CDR3 bases: TGTGCCAGCAGCTCGAGTCTCAGGAACACTGAAGCTTTCTTT. This chain connects TRBV6-2 or TRBV6-3 to TRBJ1-1; D is ambiguous. CDR1 and CDR2 from the germline V gene are MNHEY and SVGEGT. V was clipped by 6 bases and J by 1 base, with 12 bases between them. This CDR3 spans 14 amino acids.

The chain has TRBV9 and TRBJ2-5; 9 nucleotides match TRBD2. CDR1 is SGDLS, CDR2 YYNGEE, per germline. There are 17 residues in the CDR3. V was pared by 1 base and J by 5 bases, with 12 bases of the junction left unmatched. The CDR3 reads CASSVLGAGGSGETQYF. The CDR3, as DNA: TGTGCCAGCAGCGTATTAGGAGCGGGAGGTTCGGGTGAGACCCAGTACTTC.

This clonotype was seen a few times. The V and J genes are TRBV4-1 and TRBJ1-2; D remains ambiguous. V dropped 1 base and J dropped 5 bases, with 11 bases sitting between them. In germline, CDR1 is MGHRA, CDR2 YSYEKL. This CDR3 has 14 amino acids. The CDR3 protein is CASSQAVGSYGYTF. The DNA for the CDR3 is TGCGCCAGCAGCCAAGCGGTTGGGTCTTATGGCTACACCTTC.

In the case of this clonotype: A read error may explain this, as a much larger clone is one base away. V usage is TRBV7-2 and J usage is TRBJ2-5; tentatively, D is TRBD1 or TRBD2 (5 bases each). Trimming left V 6 bases short and J 1 base short, with 9 bases between. The CDR3 loop spans 13 amino acids. Germline CDR1 and CDR2: SGHTA and FQGNSA. As DNA, the CDR3 is TGTGCCAGCAGGTCCGGGGCCCAAGAGACCCAGTACTTC. This translates into CASRSGAQETQYF.

Of note for this clonotype: The germline gene is not matched at one end of the junction; a read error may be the cause. The rearrangement uses TRBV7-9 and TRBJ1-3; 7 nucleotides agree with TRBD1. The CDR3 is 12 amino acids. Germline V gene sequence: CDR1 SEHNR, CDR2 FQNEAQ (reference sequence). The CDR3 nucleotides are TGTGCCAGCAGCCGTCAAGACAGGGTGACGGATTTT. It is translated as CASSRQDRVTDF.

This rearrangement joins TRBV27 to TRBJ2-5, with D perhaps matching TRBD1 (6 bases). This CDR3 region has 15 residues. CDR1 is MNHEY and CDR2 is SMNVEV in the germline V gene (reference sequence). The V end lost 6 bases, the J end lost 2 bases, and 16 bases lay between the germline ends. The DNA for the CDR3 is TGTGCCAGCAGAATATCCTCCCAGGGGCAAGAGACCCAGTACTTC. Encoded protein: CASRISSQGQETQYF.

The J gene is TRBJ2-5, the V gene TRBV28; D perhaps matches TRBD2 (6 bases). V was trimmed by 5 bases and J by 5 bases, leaving 21 bases between them. The CDR3 extends over 16 amino acids. Germline loops: CDR1 MDHEN, CDR2 SYDVKM. The CDR3, as DNA: TGTGCCAGCAGTCTGGGTCAGGGTGGAGGGACGGAGACCCAGTACTTC. The encoded protein is CASSLGQGGGTETQYF.

The V and J genes are TRBV5-1 and TRBJ1-2; 7 bases agree with TRBD1. The CDR3 is 15 residues long. The V gene's germline CDR1 is SGHRS and CDR2 YFSETQ. V shed 5 bases, J shed 7 bases, and the junction held 14 bases outside the gene matches. The CDR3 reads CASRSLETGLSGYTF. CDR3 nucleotide sequence: TGCGCCAGCAGGTCTTTGGAGACAGGGTTAAGTGGCTACACCTTC.

Ten or more counts support this clonotype. The chain links TRBV7-6 to TRBJ2-2, with 8 bases identical to TRBD1. CDR1 is SGHVS and CDR2 is FNYEAQ in the germline V gene. V lost 5 bases, J lost 6 bases, and 2 bases stayed unmatched. The CDR3 is 13 amino acids. The CDR3 spells CASSLQGAGELFF. CDR3 DNA sequence: TGTGCCAGCAGCCTACAGGGGGCCGGGGAGCTGTTTTTT.

This clonotype appeared a few times. An end of the junction does not agree with germline; a read error may underlie this. The chain is built from TRBV11-3 and TRBJ2-2, with 13 bases identical to TRBD2. Per the germline V gene, CDR1 is SGHNT and CDR2 is YENEEA. This CDR3 has 17 amino acids. CDR3 region: CAGSTRGLAGVSGELFF. The CDR3 DNA sequence: TGTGCCGGCAGCACCCGAGGACTAGCGGGAGTGAGCGGGGAGCTGTTTTTT.

In this sample, this clonotype turned up a few times. J is TRBJ2-2 and V is TRBV7-8; the match to TRBD2 covers 11 bases. Germline CDR1 is SGHVS and CDR2 is FQNEAQ. This CDR3 is built from 16 residues. V lost 5 bases and J lost 0; bases outside the gene matches: 2. The CDR3 reads CASSLTSGTNTGELFF. CDR3 coding DNA: TGTGCCAGCAGCCTGACTAGCGGGACGAACACCGGGGAGCTGTTTTTT. Looking up the rest from reference TRBV7-8 and TRBJ2-2 gives the full variable domain: GAGVSQSPRYKVAKRGQDVALRCDPISGHVSLFWYQQALGQGPEFLTYFQNEAQLDKSGLPSDRFFAERPEGSVSTLKIQRTQQEDSAVYLCASSLTSGTNTGELFFGEGSRLTVL.

This clonotype was observed a few times. Since a much larger clone is just one base distant, this may be a read error. The chain has TRBV7-3 and TRBJ1-6; D gene uncertain. Germline CDR1 reads SGHTA; CDR2 reads FQGTGA. This CDR3 has 14 amino acids. The CDR3 loop is CAGSLGLDGSPLHF. In DNA, the CDR3 is TGTGCCGGCAGCTTAGGGCTAGACGGGTCACCCCTCCACTTT.

This clonotype turned up a few times. The chain couples TRBV10-2 to TRBJ1-5; D remains unclear. Germline loops: CDR1 WSHSY, CDR2 SAAADI. V was cut by 3 bases and J by 2 bases, with 5 bases left in between. This CDR3 spans 13 amino acids. The CDR3 nucleotides read TGCGCCAGCAGTGACGGGGGCAATCAGCCCCAGCATTTT. Translated, it gives CASSDGGNQPQHF.

The chain joins TRBV4-3 to TRBJ1-4; D gene uncertain. The germline V gene has CDR1 LGHNA and CDR2 YSLEER. V was shortened by 1 base and J by 8 bases, with 14 bases between the two germline ends. The CDR3 loop spans 15 amino acids. The CDR3 DNA is TGCGCCAGCAGCCAAGGTCGCCAGGTAGAAGAAAAACTGTTTTTT. It codes for CASSQGRQVEEKLFF.

The chain is built from TRBV5-1 and TRBJ2-3; TRBD2 agrees at 9 bases. Per germline, CDR1 SGHRS and CDR2 YFSETQ. The V gene end was trimmed by 7 bases and the J gene end by 0 bases; junction bases not matched to a gene: 6. CDR3 length equals 15 residues. Here the CDR3 reads CASAQRGVSTDTQYF. The CDR3 nucleotides read TGCGCCAGCGCCCAGCGGGGGGTTAGCACAGATACGCAGTATTTT.